Below, 18 T cell receptor beta chains from the same sample are listed, as sequenced in a study of spatial heterogeneity in lung cancer. Study results and caveats: One measure, the expanded intratumoral alpha and beta TCR count, tracked tumor mutation counts.

These receptors have no known antigen. TCRdb redid the calling of the 5' RACE reads with MiXCR, one entry per CDR3 protein. Of thousands of distinct CDR3 sequences detected, around 14% appear once; the ten largest clones hold 9%. Time point: sample taken at primary tumor resection. This specimen was lung tumor tissue, taken at surgery. Receptor source: a female donor with early-stage non-small cell lung cancer.

This clonotype occurred many times. The library was designed around alpha chains, so this beta chain is a stray read whose abundance carries little weight. For the CDR3, the DNA is TGTGCCAGCTTTCCCCCCCCTTTTCTCCCTCGCTACGAGCAGTACTTC. The encoded protein is CASFPPPFLPRYEQYF. The chain uses TRBV7-8 and TRBJ2-7, with D unclear. Per germline, CDR1 SGHVS and CDR2 FQNEAQ. Trimming took 8 bases from V and 3 from J, leaving 23 bases between them. CDR3 length: 16 residues.

This clonotype is medium-sized. With the library built for alpha chains, this beta chain is off target and its frequency is not meaningful. The rearrangement uses TRBV7-9 and TRBJ1-5, with D maybe TRBD1 (5 bases). V was pared by 2 bases and J by 6 bases, with 14 bases between. The germline V gene encodes CDR1 SEHNR and CDR2 FQNEAQ (reference sequence). CDR3 length: 15 residues. The CDR3 region is CASSLQGGGGQPQHF. Here the CDR3 DNA reads TGTGCCAGCAGCTTACAGGGAGGTGGGGGTCAGCCCCAGCATTTT.

Within the sample, this clonotype is medium-sized (0.01 to 0.1%). Found in a library prepared for alpha chains, this beta chain is an off-target read, and its abundance has little meaning. V gene TRBV20-1 combines with J gene TRBJ2-1; 7 bases agree with TRBD2. This CDR3 has 16 amino acids. The germline V gene has CDR1 DFQATT and CDR2 SNEGSKA (reference sequence). V lost 6 bases, J lost 8 bases, and 19 bases stayed unmatched. DNA for the CDR3: TGCAGTGCCACCCCCGGGGTCGGAGCGGGGAGGGATGAGCAGTTCTTC. This codes for CSATPGVGAGRDEQFF.

This clonotype was detected many times. This beta chain came through as a stray read in a library set up for alpha chains, and its size says little. The V call is TRBV6-5, the J call TRBJ1-1; no firm D call. V lost 4 bases and J 1 base, leaving 13 bases between the germline ends. This CDR3 has 15 residues. Germline-derived CDR1 and CDR2 are MNHEY and SVGAGI. The CDR3 DNA sequence: TGTGCCAGCAGTTTCTCGCCGGTCGCGAACACTGAAGCTTTCTTT. It is translated as CASSFSPVANTEAFF.

By share, this clonotype ranks as medium-sized. This beta chain appears as a stray read in a library generated for alpha chains; its size is not informative. The chain couples TRBV20-1 to TRBJ2-2, with D perhaps given as TRBD1 or TRBD2 (7 bases each). The germline CDR1 and CDR2 sequences are DFQATT and SNEGSKA (reference sequence). This CDR3 is built from 16 residues. Trimming left V 2 bases short and J 0 bases short, with 13 bases between. The CDR3 sequence is CSARLRGTANTGELFF. The DNA for the CDR3 is TGCAGTGCTAGATTGCGGGGGACAGCGAACACCGGGGAGCTGTTTTTT.

Relative to its sample, this clonotype is medium-sized. A library prepared for alpha chains yielded this beta chain as an off-target read; its size is of little meaning. The J gene is TRBJ1-5, the V gene TRBV28; a weak D match, TRBD1 (5 bases). Trimming took 3 bases from V and 5 from J, leaving 11 bases between them. Germline V gene data show CDR1 as MDHEN and CDR2 as SYDVKM. This CDR3 has 14 residues. The CDR3 loop reads CASSFPDRYQPQHF. In DNA, the CDR3 is TGTGCCAGCAGTTTTCCAGACAGATATCAGCCCCAGCATTTT.

This clonotype was picked up many times. For a library built for alpha chains, this beta chain is a stray read; little rests on its size. CDR3 in amino acids: CASRASRVDTQYF. In nucleotides, the CDR3 is TGTGCCAGCCGGGCTAGCCGGGTAGATACGCAGTATTTT. The rearrangement joins TRBV7-2 to TRBJ2-3, with TRBD2 as a possible D gene (5 bases). The CDR3 is 13 residues long. Germline V gives CDR1 SGHTA, CDR2 FQGNSA. The V and J ends lost 8 bases and 5 bases respectively, with 14 bases between them.

This clonotype is deemed medium-sized. Since the library was made to target alpha chains, this beta chain is a stray read and its abundance is not meaningful. V usage is TRBV20-1 and J usage is TRBJ1-1; D uncertain. The CDR3 spans 12 residues. Deletions cut 6 bases from V and 1 base from J, with 9 bases between. Germline V gene data show CDR1 as DFQATT and CDR2 as SNEGSKA (reference sequence). For the CDR3, the DNA is TGCAGTGCGCCACGGCGGAACACTGAAGCTTTCTTT. Residues: CSAPRRNTEAFF.

This clonotype is deemed medium-sized. A library made for alpha chains picked up this beta chain off target, so its size means little. This chain joins TRBV20-1 and TRBJ2-3, with 12 bases aligning to TRBD2. The CDR3 has 14 amino acids. J gave up 4 bases and V 5 bases, and 4 bases lay outside the gene matches. The V gene's germline CDR1 is DFQATT and CDR2 SNEGSKA (reference sequence). CDR3 in DNA: TGCAGTGCTTGGACTAGCGGGGCTGCAGATACGCAGTATTTT. Translation: CSAWTSGAADTQYF.

This clonotype showed up just once. This beta chain is an off-target read within a library intended for alpha chains, so its frequency means little. The chain has TRBV6-1 and TRBJ2-3; D gene unclear. In germline, CDR1 is MNHNS, CDR2 SASEGT. The V gene lost 8 bases and the J gene lost 3 bases, with 15 bases spanning the gap. CDR3 size: 14 residues. The CDR3 nucleotides are TGTGCCAGCTCTCGCATCGGTGCGACAGATACGCAGTATTTT. Its translation is CASSRIGATDTQYF.

This clonotype appeared once. This beta chain is an unintended read in a library built for alpha chains; its size means little. This chain uses TRBV11-2 with TRBJ1-2; the D gene is possibly TRBD1 (6 bases). CDR3 size: 14 residues. Germline CDR1 reads SGHAT; CDR2 reads FQNNGV. Trimming took off 5 bases at V and 2 bases at J, with 12 bases between the two ends. The CDR3 DNA reads as TGTGCCAGCAGCGCCACAACAGGGAACTATGGCTACACCTTC. As protein: CASSATTGNYGYTF.

Relative to its sample, this clonotype is medium-sized. This beta chain came through as a stray read in a library set up for alpha chains, and its size says little. The chain recombines TRBV7-9 with TRBJ1-4; D ambiguous. V lost 5 bases and J lost 8, with 12 bases in between. From germline, CDR1 is SEHNR and CDR2 FQNEAQ (reference sequence). The CDR3 is made up of 13 amino acids. CDR3: CASSKGPWEKLFF. In nucleotides, the CDR3 is TGTGCCAGCAGCAAAGGCCCATGGGAAAAACTGTTTTTT.

By share, this clonotype counts as medium-sized. This beta chain was picked up by a library intended for alpha chains and is off target, so its count carries little meaning. The rearrangement joins TRBV27 to TRBJ1-2; D is undetermined. CDR1 MNHEY and CDR2 SMNVEV come from the germline V gene (reference sequence). V shed 0 bases and J shed 8 bases, with 7 bases lying between them. The CDR3 contains 12 residues. Here the CDR3 DNA reads TGTGCCAGCAGTTTATCGGGTAAAGGCTACACCTTC. Translation gives CASSLSGKGYTF.

In regard to this clonotype: For a library built for alpha chains, this beta chain is a stray read; little rests on its size. The genes are TRBV28 and TRBJ2-5; TRBD1 agrees at 7 bases. V lost 5 bases and J lost 5; bases outside the gene matches: 8. In germline, CDR1 is MDHEN, CDR2 SYDVKM. The CDR3 consists of 14 residues. The chain's CDR3 is CASSTGTASETQYF. Here the CDR3 DNA reads TGTGCCAGCAGTACTGGGACAGCGAGCGAGACCCAGTACTTC.

By share of the sample, this clonotype is medium-sized. This beta chain appears as a stray read in a library generated for alpha chains; its size is not informative. The chain's CDR3 is CSARESGGRTEAFF. The CDR3 DNA is TGCAGTGCTAGAGAGTCGGGGGGTAGGACTGAAGCTTTCTTT. This chain links TRBV20-1 with TRBJ1-1; a weak D match, TRBD1 (5 bases). V lost 0 bases and J lost 5, with 13 bases in between. Germline CDR1 DFQATT, CDR2 SNEGSKA (reference sequence). The CDR3 has 14 amino acids.

In its sample, this clonotype was seen a few times. This beta chain is a stray sequence in a library constructed for alpha chains; its clone size is not meaningful. The V call is TRBV14, the J call TRBJ2-7; TRBD1 might be the D (5 bases). This CDR3 contains 14 residues. V gave up 2 bases and J gave up 5 bases, with 13 bases separating them. Germline V gene data show CDR1 as SGHDN and CDR2 as FVKESK. CDR3 sequence (DNA): TGTGCCAGCAGCCAAAGGTCAAGGGGCAACGAGCAGTACTTC. Amino acid sequence: CASSQRSRGNEQYF.

By proportion, this clonotype is medium-sized. Found in a library prepared for alpha chains, this beta chain is an off-target read, and its abundance has little meaning. The chain links TRBV6-2 or TRBV6-3 to TRBJ1-1; 8 bases match TRBD1. The CDR3 has 17 amino acids. Looked up from germline, CDR1 is MNHEY and CDR2 is SVGEGT. V shed 6 bases, J shed 4 bases, and the junction held 16 bases outside the gene matches. The CDR3 DNA sequence: TGTGCCAGCAGCTACCGTTCGACAGGGGCGCGAGTCACTGAAGCTTTCTTT. It yields the protein CASSYRSTGARVTEAFF.

In its sample, this clonotype was seen many times. This beta chain is off target for a library built for alpha chains, so its abundance means little. The rearrangement joins TRBV6-7 to TRBJ2-1; 12 bases line up with TRBD2. TRBV6-7 is an open reading frame, and its role is uncertain. J was trimmed by 7 bases and V by 10 bases; bases with no gene match: 8. The CDR3 is made up of 14 amino acids. CDR3 DNA: TGTGCCACCCCGGGACTAGCGGGTGGGAATGAGCAGTTCTTC. This sequence encodes CATPGLAGGNEQFF.